This T cell receptor beta chain was obtained from a study of blood T cell repertoires in COVID-19. About the study: Collection of acute and convalescent COVID-19 samples took place in the United States, Italy and Spain. PBMCs, B-cell-depleted T cells, or T cells provided the cDNA or gDNA that made up the material.

Original processing methods: Amplifying reference gene primers gave estimates of nucleated cell counts. Sequenced by immunoSEQ multiplex PCR; TCRdb stores in-frame clones only, minus some. V and J calls and clone size are as listed in that table; D and trimming were resolved from the DNA. The sample holds around 190,000 clones; approximately 89% are singletons and the top ten take roughly 8%. CDR1 SNHLY and CDR2 FYNNEI come from the germline V gene. The V gene lost 8 bases and the J gene lost 3 bases, with 12 bases spanning the gap. This CDR3 has 13 residues. This clone has at least ten counts. Sequenced sample: peripheral blood. This TCR derives from a woman aged 55-69 years with acute or convalescent COVID-19. The chain recombines TRBV2 with TRBJ2-3; no clear D gene. The CDR3 loop is CASEAPPTDTQYF. DNA for the CDR3: TGTGCCAGCGAGGCCCCCCCAACAGATACGCAGTATTTT.